The 7 T cell receptor beta chains in this list originate from one sample, sequenced in a study of shared clonotypes between healthy human individuals. Selected positively for CCR7 and CD45RO-negative, naive CD8 cells excluded terminally differentiated effector memory CD45RA+ cells. TCRdb's copy holds only in-frame clones and misses some; the assay was immunoSEQ multiplex PCR. The sample yields about 2.1 million clones, over 85% seen once. Sequencing used naive CD8+ T cells from PBMCs. The source is a man between 18 and 35 years old in good health. Some clones in this sample may be carry-over from other donors' samples.

This clone was counted ten times or more. This rearrangement joins TRBV10-1 to TRBJ2-1; 12 positions agree with TRBD2. J gave up 7 bases and V 0 bases, and 4 bases lay outside the gene matches. CDR3 size: 16 residues. The germline V gene has CDR1 WNHNN and CDR2 SYGVQD (reference sequence). CDR3 in DNA: TGCGCCAGCAGTGAGTCCCGGACTAGCGGGAAGAATGAGCAGTTCTTC. This gives the protein CASSESRTSGKNEQFF.

For this clone: Other DNA sequences of this sample code for an identical CDR3. The rearrangement joins TRBV27 to TRBJ2-5, with D unresolved. CDR1 and CDR2 (germline): MNHEY, SMNVEV (reference sequence). V shed 1 base and J shed 3 bases, with 9 bases lying between them. The CDR3 extends over 14 amino acids. DNA of the CDR3: TGTGCCAGCAGTTTATTGGGCAGAAAAGAGACCCAGTACTTC. Its protein is CASSLLGRKETQYF.

V usage is TRBV7-2 and J usage is TRBJ2-1; 9 positions agree with TRBD2. The trim removed 5 bases at V and 7 bases at J, leaving 12 bases unmatched. This CDR3 spans 16 amino acids. Germline V lookup: CDR1 SGHTA, CDR2 FQGNSA. CDR3 protein: CASSPADSGRWNEQFF. In DNA form, the CDR3 reads TGTGCCAGCAGCCCCGCCGACAGCGGGAGGTGGAATGAGCAGTTCTTC.

The CDR3 region has the DNA TGCGCCAGCAGCCAAGAATTTCTACTACCCCAAGAAAAACTGTTTTTT. This codes for CASSQEFLLPQEKLFF. The gene calls are TRBV4-3 and TRBJ1-4, with D unclear. This CDR3 has 16 residues. V lost 0 bases and J 8 bases, leaving 16 bases between the germline ends. Germline CDR1 is LGHNA and CDR2 is YSLEER.

This sequence joins TRBV6-5 and TRBJ2-3, with a possible D match to TRBD1 (5 bases). CDR1 is MNHEY, CDR2 SVGAGI, per germline. Between the trimmed V and J ends, which lost 5 bases and 2 bases, there was a span of 11 bases. There are 14 residues in the CDR3. CDR3: CASSTGPNTDTQYF. The CDR3 DNA is TGTGCCAGCAGTACAGGACCAAACACAGATACGCAGTATTTT.

The chain carries TRBV19 and TRBJ2-7; D possibly uses TRBD1 or TRBD2 (6 bases each). The CDR3 has 14 residues. V lost 7 bases to trimming and J lost 6 bases, with 19 bases between them. Germline CDR1 is LNHDA and CDR2 is SQIVND (reference sequence). CDR3 DNA sequence: TGTGCCAGTACCAATCTCGAACAGGGAGGCGAGCAGTACTTC. Translating it yields CASTNLEQGGEQYF.

This chain links TRBV2 with TRBJ2-5, with D possibly being TRBD1 or TRBD2 (5 bases each). Germline-derived CDR1 and CDR2 are SNHLY and FYNNEI. With 3 bases removed from V and 1 base from J, the gap between germline ends came to 21 bases. The CDR3 contains 18 residues. The CDR3 region is CASSDPRVGERTQETQYF. CDR3 nucleotide sequence: TGTGCCAGCAGTGATCCCCGTGTGGGGGAGCGAACCCAAGAGACCCAGTACTTC.